This TCR beta chain was identified in a study of control samples from healthy donors and cancer patients. Produced via immunoSEQ multiplex PCR; TCRdb's table is partial and in-frame only. The sample records some 140,000 clones, approximately 93% being singletons. The germline V gene has CDR1 SGHRS and CDR2 YFSETQ. The CDR3 has 17 amino acids. Trimming removed 0 bases from V and 2 bases from J; junction bases left unmatched: 10. The V gene is TRBV5-1, the J gene TRBJ1-2, with 7 positions matching TRBD1. The receptor was derived from a man aged 40-50 years in good health. Sequenced input: blood. The CDR3 sequence is CASSLDPGGGSNYGYTF. The CDR3 nucleotides read TGCGCCAGCAGCTTGGACCCAGGGGGGGGCTCCAACTATGGCTACACCTTC.